These T cell receptor beta chains were read from a single sample in a study of blood T cell repertoires in COVID-19. Libraries were prepared by immunoSEQ multiplex PCR; TCRdb keeps only in-frame clonotypes and omits some of them. The data contain about 330,000 clones, about 87% of them singletons. The sequenced sample consisted of PBMCs or T cells enriched from blood (not recorded which). The receptors derive from a man aged 25 to 45 who had recovered from COVID-19. CDR3s include the opening cysteine and the closing phenylalanine or tryptophan. The D gene is left open where the match is weak.

D gene: TRBD1
J gene: TRBJ1-4
V gene: TRBV9
CDR3 protein: CASSGTTGLNEKLFF

D gene: TRBD1
J gene: TRBJ2-1
V gene: TRBV7-3
CDR3 protein: CASSPRTGGSYNEQFF

D gene: TRBD1
J gene: TRBJ2-3
V gene: TRBV11-2
CDR3 protein: CASSPSPGTGIDTQYF

D gene: TRBD1
J gene: TRBJ2-5
V gene: TRBV5-5
CDR3 protein: CASSSNPTGGLETQYF

D gene: -
J gene: TRBJ1-5
V gene: TRBV9
CDR3 protein: CASSGGSGDQPQHF

D gene: TRBD2
J gene: TRBJ2-7
V gene: TRBV15
CDR3 protein: CATSRDLGGGDYEQYF

D gene: TRBD1
J gene: TRBJ1-3
V gene: TRBV18
CDR3 protein: CASSPGTGLTGNTIYF

D gene: TRBD1
J gene: TRBJ1-1
V gene: TRBV2
CDR3 protein: CASSEWGTGNMNTEAFF

D gene: TRBD1
J gene: TRBJ1-5
V gene: TRBV28
CDR3 protein: CASMKGGGQPQHF

D gene: -
J gene: TRBJ2-1
V gene: TRBV4-2
CDR3 protein: CASSQDRASEVNEQFF

D gene: -
J gene: TRBJ1-4
V gene: TRBV19
CDR3 protein: CASSNGGSRNEKLFF

D gene: -
J gene: TRBJ1-4
V gene: TRBV28
CDR3 protein: CASSFRVMGEKLFF

D gene: TRBD1
J gene: TRBJ1-1
V gene: TRBV3-1/TRBV3-2
CDR3 protein: CASSQEGTGPGAFF

D gene: TRBD2
J gene: TRBJ2-1
V gene: TRBV3-1/TRBV3-2
CDR3 protein: CASGGLEQFF

D gene: TRBD2
J gene: TRBJ2-3
V gene: TRBV7-3
CDR3 protein: CASSLGLLAGGLSHTQYF

D gene: -
J gene: TRBJ1-6
V gene: TRBV12-3/TRBV12-4
CDR3 protein: CASSLTGNSPLHF

D gene: TRBD2
J gene: TRBJ2-3
V gene: TRBV19
CDR3 protein: CASSTPGTSGEQYF

D gene: -
J gene: TRBJ2-7
V gene: TRBV28
CDR3 protein: CASSLFGISLIYEQYF

D gene: TRBD2
J gene: TRBJ2-1
V gene: TRBV10-1
CDR3 protein: CASSASLAGDYNEQFF

D gene: -
J gene: TRBJ1-1
V gene: TRBV16
CDR3 protein: CASSRYGEVWWTEAFF

D gene: -
J gene: TRBJ2-7
V gene: TRBV9
CDR3 protein: CASSVGTVGSYEQYF